Shown below are 29 T cell receptor beta chains from a single sample sequenced in a study of OX40 agonist ivuxolimab in advanced cancers. Data came from immunoSEQ multiplex PCR; TCRdb stores just in-frame clones and leaves some out. The table records approximately 33,000 clones, less than 90% of them present only once. The sequencing here drew on CD4+ or CD8+ T cells sorted from blood, taken in a trial of the OX40 agonist ivuxolimab. Source of these receptors: an adult with an advanced solid tumor such as melanoma, head and neck, liver or kidney cancer.

The gene calls are TRBV6-1 and TRBJ2-1, with D tentatively TRBD2 (6 bases). This CDR3 is 15 amino acids long. V was pared by 2 bases and J by 10 bases, with 18 bases between. From germline, CDR1 is MNHNS and CDR2 SASEGT. This chain's CDR3 is CASSETRDRSSEQFF. DNA for the CDR3: TGTGCCAGCAGTGAAACGCGGGATAGGTCGTCCGAGCAGTTCTTC.

The chain combines TRBV7-9 with TRBJ2-4; 7 bases are a match to TRBD1. The germline V gene encodes CDR1 SEHNR and CDR2 FQNEAQ (reference sequence). The CDR3 contains 16 residues. V shed 5 bases, J shed 0 bases, and the junction held 7 bases outside the gene matches. The CDR3 spells CASSPRTGLAKNIQYF. In nucleotides, the CDR3 is TGTGCCAGCAGCCCCCGGACAGGTCTAGCCAAAAACATTCAGTACTTC.

This clone occurred a few times. The chain combines TRBV7-2 with TRBJ1-4, with D possibly being TRBD1 (5 bases). V lost 4 bases, J lost 7 bases, and 19 bases lay in between. The CDR3 is 16 residues long. The germline V gene encodes CDR1 SGHTA and CDR2 FQGNSA. The CDR3 DNA reads TGTGCCAGCAGCTACGTGGGGCCATTCTCGGGTGAAAAACTGTTTTTT. It is translated as CASSYVGPFSGEKLFF.

The chain uses TRBV28 and TRBJ1-5; D ambiguous. In germline, CDR1 is MDHEN, CDR2 SYDVKM. The CDR3 has 12 residues. V lost 3 bases and J lost 7, with 7 bases in between. Here the CDR3 DNA reads TGTGCCAGCAGTTTCGGTAGCCAGCCCCAGCATTTT. This encodes CASSFGSQPQHF.

The genes are TRBV30 and TRBJ1-2; the D is unclear. Germline assignment: CDR1 GTSNPN and CDR2 SVGIG (reference sequence). V gave up 0 bases and J gave up 3 bases, with 14 bases separating them. This CDR3 has 15 amino acids. CDR3: CAWSVLIGYDYGYTF. The CDR3 bases are TGTGCCTGGAGTGTACTCATCGGGTACGACTATGGCTACACCTTC.

V and J are TRBV9 and TRBJ2-3; unclear D gene. In germline, CDR1 is SGDLS, CDR2 YYNGEE. V lost 0 bases, J lost 6 bases, and 8 bases lay in between. CDR3 length: 13 amino acids. The CDR3, as DNA: TGTGCCAGCAGCGTAGCCTACGGCGATACGCAGTATTTT. Translated, it gives CASSVAYGDTQYF.

This chain joins TRBV9 and TRBJ2-1; 9 nucleotides line up with TRBD2. V lost 0 bases and J lost 3; bases outside the gene matches: 7. This CDR3 has 17 residues. The V gene's germline CDR1 is SGDLS and CDR2 YYNGEE. CDR3 bases: TGTGCCAGCAGCGTAGGGGGTGGCGGGAGGGACTACAATGAGCAGTTCTTC. Its protein product is CASSVGGGGRDYNEQFF.

CDR3 sequence (DNA): TGTGCCAGTAGTATAGTTGGAGCTAGCGGAACCTACGAGCAGTACTTC. Protein: CASSIVGASGTYEQYF. The rearrangement links TRBV19 to TRBJ2-7; TRBD2 matches 7 bases. The CDR3 consists of 16 residues. V was pared by 1 base and J by 2 bases, with 8 bases of the junction left unmatched. The germline V gene has CDR1 LNHDA and CDR2 SQIVND (reference sequence).

The chain couples TRBV5-1 to TRBJ2-1; D possibly matches TRBD1 or TRBD2 (5 bases each). This CDR3 region has 14 residues. CDR1 and CDR2 from the germline V gene are SGHRS and YFSETQ. Trimming cost V 3 bases and J 3 bases, with 10 bases left between them. CDR3 DNA: TGCGCCAGCAGCTCCGGGGCCGACTACAATGAGCAGTTCTTC. It encodes CASSSGADYNEQFF.

The V call is TRBV19, the J call TRBJ2-7; 9 nucleotides match TRBD1. V trimming: 5 bases; J trimming: 4 bases; junction bases outside the gene matches: 9. The CDR3 spans 15 residues. Germline V CDR1 and CDR2: LNHDA, SQIVND (reference sequence). Written as DNA, the CDR3 is TGTGCCAGTAGTGAGCTGGGGGACAGGGATTACGAGCAGTACTTC. Amino acid sequence: CASSELGDRDYEQYF.

This chain links TRBV19 with TRBJ1-2; 7 positions match TRBD1. The J segment lost 9 bases and the V segment lost 5 bases, leaving 6 bases of the junction unmatched. The CDR3 runs to 12 residues. CDR1 and CDR2 (germline): LNHDA, SQIVND (reference sequence). CDR3 in DNA: TGTGCCAGTAGTCCCGACAGGGTGAGCTACACCTTC. Its protein product is CASSPDRVSYTF.

The chain couples TRBV7-2 to TRBJ2-1; TRBD1 matches 7 bases. Losses at the gene ends were 5 bases for V and 3 bases for J; bases not matched to a gene: 4. CDR1 and CDR2 from the germline V gene are SGHTA and FQGNSA. This CDR3 region has 14 residues. CDR3 region: CASSLGQLYNEQFF. CDR3 DNA sequence: TGTGCCAGCAGCCTGGGACAGCTCTACAATGAGCAGTTCTTC.

The CDR3 reads CASSAILNNEQFF. The CDR3 DNA is TGTGCCAGCAGCGCTATTTTGAACAATGAGCAGTTCTTC. The chain uses TRBV9 and TRBJ2-1, with D unclear. Per the germline V gene, CDR1 is SGDLS and CDR2 is YYNGEE. This CDR3 contains 13 residues. The ends were cut back, 3 bases at V and 5 bases at J, with 9 bases in the middle.

CDR3 sequence reads: CASSGADRPGLRGELFF. The CDR3 DNA sequence: TGCGCCAGCAGTGGGGCTGACAGGCCGGGGCTTCGCGGGGAGCTGTTTTTT. The V and J genes are TRBV10-1 and TRBJ2-2; maybe TRBD1 (6 bases). CDR1 is WNHNN and CDR2 is SYGVQD in the germline V gene (reference sequence). The V end was cut by 4 bases, the J end by 7 bases, with 22 bases between. The CDR3 consists of 17 residues.

The V and J genes are TRBV13 and TRBJ2-7; 7 positions agree with TRBD1. There are 16 residues in the CDR3. The germline V gene has CDR1 PRHDT and CDR2 FYEKMQ (reference sequence). V was pared by 5 bases and J by 3 bases, with 13 bases of the junction left unmatched. In DNA form, the CDR3 reads TGTGCCAGCAGCCCAGCTGGACAGGTGGATGGCTACGAGCAGTACTTC. This codes for CASSPAGQVDGYEQYF.

The V and J genes are TRBV15 and TRBJ1-1; D possibly corresponds to TRBD1 (5 bases). V lost 4 bases, J lost 2 bases, and 8 bases lay in between. CDR3 size: 13 residues. Per the germline V gene, CDR1 is LNHNV and CDR2 is YYDKDF (reference sequence). CDR3 DNA sequence: TGTGCCACCAGCAATAGGGGTAACACTGAAGCTTTCTTT. Amino acids: CATSNRGNTEAFF.

This chain joins TRBV6-6 and TRBJ1-1; D call uncertain. The germline gives CDR1 MNHNY, CDR2 SVGAGI (reference sequence). The CDR3 loop spans 14 amino acids. V lost 7 bases and J 1 base, leaving 13 bases between the germline ends. This CDR3 reads CASTPNRANTEAFF. CDR3 nucleotide sequence: TGTGCCAGCACTCCCAATAGGGCGAACACTGAAGCTTTCTTT.

This rearrangement joins TRBV15 to TRBJ1-1; D is possibly TRBD1 (5 bases). This CDR3 spans 13 amino acids. Deletions cut 6 bases from V and 5 bases from J, with 13 bases between. The V gene's germline CDR1 is LNHNV and CDR2 YYDKDF (reference sequence). CDR3 protein: CATRSGGGTEAFF. CDR3 nucleotides: TGTGCCACCAGGTCGGGGGGAGGGACTGAAGCTTTCTTT. Full variable domain (remainder filled in from reference TRBV15 and TRBJ1-1): DAMVIQNPRYQVTQFGKPVTLSCSQTLNHNVMYWYQQKSSQAPKLLFHYYDKDFNNEADTPDNFQSRRPNTSFCFLDIRSPGLGDTAMYLCATRSGGGTEAFFGQGTRLTVV.

The rearrangement links TRBV7-8 to TRBJ1-1, with D perhaps matching TRBD1 (6 bases). V dropped 5 bases and J dropped 0 bases, with 13 bases sitting between them. CDR3 size: 15 residues. The germline CDR1 and CDR2 sequences are SGHVS and FQNEAQ. The CDR3 bases are TGTGCCAGCAGCGAAAACAGGGCCATGAACACTGAAGCTTTCTTT. Its protein product is CASSENRAMNTEAFF.

This chain links TRBV7-3 with TRBJ1-1, with D possibly matching TRBD1 (6 bases). The CDR3 sequence is 15 residues long. The V gene's germline CDR1 is SGHTA and CDR2 FQGTGA. V lost 6 bases, J lost 0 bases, and 14 bases lay in between. This chain's CDR3 is CASSSDSQMNTEAFF. CDR3 nucleotide sequence: TGTGCCAGCAGTTCGGACAGTCAGATGAACACTGAAGCTTTCTTT.

The chain combines TRBV5-5 with TRBJ2-5; the D is unclear. The V end lost 2 bases, the J end lost 1 base, and 9 bases lay between the germline ends. Per the germline V gene, CDR1 is SGHKS and CDR2 is YYEKEE (reference sequence). The CDR3 is 14 amino acids. The CDR3 sequence: CASSFVTVQETQYF. CDR3 nucleotide sequence: TGTGCCAGCAGCTTTGTTACAGTCCAAGAGACCCAGTACTTC.

The chain recombines TRBV15 with TRBJ2-6, with no clear D. Per germline, CDR1 LNHNV and CDR2 YYDKDF (reference sequence). The CDR3 spans 16 residues. The V gene lost 1 base and the J gene lost 0 bases, with 7 bases spanning the gap. Written as DNA, the CDR3 is TGTGCCACCAGCAGAGTTAGGCACTCTGGGGCCAACGTCCTGACTTTC. Residues: CATSRVRHSGANVLTF. Combining the CDR3 with reference TRBV15 and TRBJ2-6 gives the whole variable domain DAMVIQNPRYQVTQFGKPVTLSCSQTLNHNVMYWYQQKSSQAPKLLFHYYDKDFNNEADTPDNFQSRRPNTSFCFLDIRSPGLGDTAMYLCATSRVRHSGANVLTFGAGSRLTVL.

The chain carries TRBV27 and TRBJ2-7, with 9 positions matching TRBD1. V shed 5 bases and J 7 bases; nucleotides not matched to a gene: 9. The CDR3 length is 14 residues. The germline CDR1 and CDR2 sequences are MNHEY and SMNVEV (reference sequence). As DNA, the CDR3 is TGTGCCAGCAGTGTAGGGACAGGGAGTAGAGAGCAGTACTTC. Amino acids: CASSVGTGSREQYF.

The V and J genes are TRBV30 and TRBJ1-5, with 7 bases fitting TRBD1. This CDR3 spans 12 amino acids. J was trimmed by 9 bases and V by 4 bases; bases with no gene match: 6. Germline lookup yields CDR1 GTSNPN and CDR2 SVGIG (reference sequence). CDR3 protein: CAWTQGPGPQHF. The DNA for the CDR3 is TGTGCCTGGACACAGGGGCCGGGGCCCCAGCATTTT.

The chain employs TRBV7-1 and TRBJ2-7, with D possibly TRBD2 on 6 matching bases. TRBV7-1 is sorted into the ORF group, with uncertain function. V was trimmed by 4 bases and J by 3 bases, leaving 13 bases between them. The CDR3 has 14 amino acids. CDR3 residues: CASSLAVMNYEQYF. The CDR3 nucleotides read TGTGCCAGCAGCTTAGCGGTGATGAACTACGAGCAGTACTTC.

This chain joins TRBV7-2 and TRBJ2-2; 10 bases align to TRBD2. V was clipped by 4 bases and J by 4 bases; unmatched bases: 6. The germline V gene has CDR1 SGHTA and CDR2 FQGNSA. The CDR3 runs to 16 residues. CDR3 loop: CASSSMTSGFTGELFF. The CDR3 nucleotides are TGTGCCAGCAGCTCTATGACTAGCGGGTTCACCGGGGAGCTGTTTTTT. Variable domain in full (rest from reference TRBV7-2 and TRBJ2-2): GAGVSQSPSNKVTEKGKDVELRCDPISGHTALYWYRQSLGQGLEFLIYFQGNSAPDKSGLPSDRFSAERTGGSVSTLTIQRTQQEDSAVYLCASSSMTSGFTGELFFGEGSRLTVL.

This clone occurred once. This chain connects TRBV27 to TRBJ1-1; D possibly corresponds to TRBD1 (5 bases). Germline V gives CDR1 MNHEY, CDR2 SMNVEV (reference sequence). V was cut by 8 bases and J by 4 bases, with 17 bases left in between. This CDR3 has 14 amino acids. The CDR3, as DNA: TGTGCCAGCGCCGTGTATGGGGGGGGCACTGAAGCTTTCTTT. It yields the protein CASAVYGGGTEAFF.

The chain employs TRBV4-1 and TRBJ2-3, with 7 bases lining up with TRBD2. Germline V CDR1 and CDR2: MGHRA, YSYEKL. J gave up 2 bases and V 2 bases, and 10 bases lay outside the gene matches. This CDR3 spans 17 amino acids. Here the CDR3 reads CASSQSPGTIHTDTQYF. CDR3 coding DNA: TGCGCCAGCAGCCAATCCCCCGGGACTATACACACAGATACGCAGTATTTT.

The chain has TRBV9 and TRBJ2-1; perhaps D is TRBD1 or TRBD2 (5 bases each). V lost 0 bases, J lost 4 bases, and 11 bases lay in between. Germline CDR1 and CDR2: SGDLS and YYNGEE. This CDR3 contains 15 residues. CDR3 DNA: TGTGCCAGCAGCGTAGTCGGGACCAAATACAATGAGCAGTTCTTC. Its translation: CASSVVGTKYNEQFF.